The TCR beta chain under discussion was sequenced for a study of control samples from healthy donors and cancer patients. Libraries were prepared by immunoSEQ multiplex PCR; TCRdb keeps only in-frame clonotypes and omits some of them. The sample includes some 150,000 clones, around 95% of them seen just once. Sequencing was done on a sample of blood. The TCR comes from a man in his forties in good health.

CDR3 region: CASRGGHNEQFF. CDR3 DNA: TGTGCCAGCAGGGGGGGACACAATGAGCAGTTCTTC. The chain joins TRBV4-2 to TRBJ2-1; D is possibly TRBD2 (6 bases). The CDR3 contains 12 residues. Germline V CDR1 and CDR2: LGHNA, YNFKEQ. V was trimmed by 6 bases and J by 5 bases, leaving 8 bases between them.